This paragraph reports one T cell receptor (beta chain). What it recognizes is unknown. The CDR3 has 18 amino acids. Germline CDR1 is SEHNR and CDR2 is FQNEAQ (reference sequence). The V end lost 2 bases, the J end lost 4 bases, and 23 bases lay between the germline ends. This table comes from immunoSEQ multiplex PCR, and its TCRdb copy is limited to in-frame clones, with some not included. The sample has under 7,500 clones, approximately 86% seen once. This sample stems from a study of PD-1 blockade in classical Hodgkin lymphoma. At the level of the study: The study gave patients nivolumab 3 mg/kg intravenously every 2 weeks.

Regarding time point: cycle 4 day 1 (C4D1), after less than 7 weeks of nivolumab. There was relapse after autologous stem cell transplantation in every patient, and there was variation in brentuximab vedotin exposure. Magnetic negative selection purified CD4+ T cells from thawed PBMCs. The study, taken as a whole, reports: Reported findings placed baseline TCR diversity lower in newly diagnosed patients (compared with healthy donors).

This sequence joins TRBV7-9 and TRBJ1-1; D perhaps matches TRBD1 (5 bases). The origin of this receptor is a human donor with classical Hodgkin lymphoma. The input for sequencing was CD4+ T cells from blood, taken before the fourth cycle of nivolumab. Here the CDR3 reads CASSLLDSGGPTGTEAFF. The CDR3, as DNA: TGTGCCAGCAGCTTATTAGACAGCGGAGGTCCAACAGGCACTGAAGCTTTCTTT.